The TCR beta chain described here comes from a study of blood T cell repertoires in COVID-19. The protocol was immunoSEQ multiplex PCR, while the TCRdb copy is restricted to in-frame clones and leaves out a portion. The data show 180,000 or so clones, around 87% seen once. V dropped 1 base and J dropped 3; count of bases not matched to a gene: 2. CDR3 length equals 15 residues. Germline lookup yields CDR1 LGHDT and CDR2 YNNKEL (reference sequence). This chain uses TRBV3-1 (or the pseudogene TRBV3-2) with TRBJ2-2, with TRBD2 identical over 7 bases. The clonotype comes from a man aged 40-55 years with active or convalescent COVID-19. Sequencing was done on a sample of peripheral blood. CDR3 DNA: TGTGCCAGCAGCCAAGCGGGGGGACACACCGGGGAGCTGTTTTTT. This sequence encodes CASSQAGGHTGELFF.